Shown below are 20 T cell receptor beta chains from a single sample sequenced in a study of blood T cell repertoires in COVID-19. The protocol was immunoSEQ multiplex PCR, while the TCRdb copy is restricted to in-frame clones and leaves out a portion. This sample has 240,000 or so clones; under 85% occur once, and the top ten carry roughly 2%. Sequencing used peripheral blood. These receptors all come from a man aged 30 to 45 who had recovered from COVID-19.

The J gene is TRBJ2-3, the V gene TRBV5-1; TRBD2 aligns across 7 bases. With 2 bases clipped from V and 1 base from J, the junction kept 7 bases outside the gene matches. The CDR3 is 16 residues long. The V gene's germline CDR1 is SGHRS and CDR2 YFSETQ. This CDR3 reads CASSFTGTTGTDTQYF. The CDR3 bases are TGCGCCAGCAGCTTTACCGGGACTACCGGCACAGATACGCAGTATTTT.

This chain uses TRBV10-3 with TRBJ2-3; 7 nucleotides line up with TRBD2. Germline V gene lookup returns CDR1 ENHRY and CDR2 SYGVKD. The CDR3 has 12 amino acids. The CDR3 protein is CAARGSTDTQYF. Written as DNA, the CDR3 is TGTGCTGCGCGGGGGTCAACAGATACGCAGTATTTT.

This sequence joins TRBV12-3 or TRBV12-4 and TRBJ2-5; D call uncertain. The CDR3 totals 13 residues. The V and J ends lost 3 bases and 4 bases respectively, with 9 bases between them. CDR3 bases: TGTGCCAGCAGTTTTCAGGCAGGAGAGACCCAGTACTTC. It codes for CASSFQAGETQYF.

The rearrangement links TRBV6-6 to TRBJ2-5, with 7 nucleotides matching TRBD1. This CDR3 has 15 residues. The V gene's germline CDR1 is MNHNY and CDR2 SVGAGI (reference sequence). With 6 bases clipped from V and 1 base from J, the junction kept 8 bases outside the gene matches. The CDR3 DNA is TGTGCCAGCAGAAGGACCGGGACAGCCCAAGAGACCCAGTACTTC. Translation: CASRRTGTAQETQYF.

V is TRBV28 and J is TRBJ1-2; D not resolved. V dropped 4 bases and J dropped 3 bases, with 9 bases sitting between them. The CDR3 runs 13 residues. Germline CDR1 reads MDHEN; CDR2 reads SYDVKM. The CDR3 DNA follows: TGTGCCAGCAGTTCCCTCGAGGACTATGGCTACACCTTC. Its translation is CASSSLEDYGYTF.

J is TRBJ2-1 and V is TRBV11-2, with 10 bases fitting TRBD2. Trimming at V came to 4 bases and at J to 7 bases, leaving 10 bases not matched to a gene. CDR3 length equals 16 residues. The germline V gene encodes CDR1 SGHAT and CDR2 FQNNGV. The CDR3 sequence is CASSSAVAGGRNEQFF. In nucleotides, the CDR3 is TGTGCCAGCAGCTCTGCCGTAGCGGGGGGAAGAAATGAGCAGTTCTTC. The complete variable domain, with remaining parts taken from reference TRBV11-2 and TRBJ2-1, reads EAGVAQSPRYKIIEKRQSVAFWCNPISGHATLYWYQQILGQGPKLLIQFQNNGVVDDSQLPKDRFSAERLKGVDSTLKIQPAKLEDSAVYLCASSSAVAGGRNEQFFGPGTRLTVL.

This chain links TRBV7-9 with TRBJ2-1; possible D gene TRBD1, 6 bases. Germline V gene sequence: CDR1 SEHNR, CDR2 FQNEAQ (reference sequence). This CDR3 is 12 amino acids long. Trimming removed 5 bases from V and 10 bases from J, with 12 bases in between. CDR3 region: CASSPRDREQFF. In DNA form, the CDR3 reads TGTGCCAGCAGCCCGAGAGACAGGGAGCAGTTCTTC.

Concerning this clone itself: Other DNA sequences in this sample translate to the same CDR3. This sequence joins TRBV14 and TRBJ1-1; 7 nucleotides match TRBD1. The germline gives CDR1 SGHDN, CDR2 FVKESK. The CDR3 has 13 residues. V trimming: 4 bases; J trimming: 2 bases; junction bases outside the gene matches: 1. CDR3: CASSRQGNTEAFF. The CDR3 coding sequence is TGTGCCAGCAGCCGACAGGGAAACACTGAAGCTTTCTTT.

This chain links TRBV19 with TRBJ1-3, with TRBD1 matching over 12 bases. V shed 5 bases, J shed 3 bases, and the junction held 8 bases outside the gene matches. The CDR3 sequence is 17 residues long. Germline CDR1 is LNHDA and CDR2 is SQIVND (reference sequence). The CDR3 reads CASSSTGTGGRGNTIYF. The CDR3 DNA follows: TGTGCCAGTAGTTCGACCGGGACAGGGGGCCGTGGAAACACCATATATTTT.

The chain couples TRBV7-2 to TRBJ1-2; 7 bases align to TRBD1. Germline CDR1 SGHTA, CDR2 FQGNSA. The trim removed 4 bases at V and 7 bases at J, leaving 3 bases unmatched. This CDR3 comprises 12 residues. This CDR3 is CASSSRGRGYTF. The CDR3 DNA follows: TGTGCCAGCAGCTCGAGGGGGCGTGGCTACACCTTC.

The chain joins TRBV7-3 to TRBJ2-3, with 7 nucleotides matching TRBD1. The germline V gene has CDR1 SGHTA and CDR2 FQGTGA. V trimming: 5 bases; J trimming: 8 bases; junction bases outside the gene matches: 10. CDR3 length: 14 residues. DNA for the CDR3: TGTGCCAGCAGCCCCGACAGGGAGTGGGGTACGCAGTATTTT. It specifies CASSPDREWGTQYF.

V gene TRBV18 combines with J gene TRBJ2-1; D possibly corresponds to TRBD1 (6 bases). The V gene's germline CDR1 is KGHSH and CDR2 LQKENI. V was trimmed by 3 bases and J by 1 base, leaving 10 bases between them. This CDR3 is 15 amino acids long. Written as DNA, the CDR3 is TGTGCCAGCTCACCTAGCACAGGGTCCTACAATGAGCAGTTCTTC. Its protein is CASSPSTGSYNEQFF.

This chain connects TRBV3-1 (or the pseudogene TRBV3-2) to TRBJ1-1, with 10 bases that match TRBD1. Germline values: CDR1 LGHDT, CDR2 YNNKEL (reference sequence). The V and J ends lost 4 bases and 7 bases, in that order; junction bases with no gene match: 12. The CDR3 consists of 16 residues. In nucleotides, the CDR3 is TGTGCCAGCAGCCTAGGGACAGGGGACTACCTCGGTGAAGCTTTCTTT. Residues: CASSLGTGDYLGEAFF.

This chain uses TRBV28 with TRBJ2-1; D not resolved. Germline V gene lookup returns CDR1 MDHEN and CDR2 SYDVKM. The CDR3 is 15 amino acids. V lost 5 bases and J lost 3, with 14 bases in between. The CDR3 reads CASSPLDILYNEQFF. As DNA, the CDR3 is TGTGCCAGCAGTCCACTCGACATCCTCTACAATGAGCAGTTCTTC.

For this clone: In the same sample, other DNA sequences code for this CDR3. V usage is TRBV5-8 and J usage is TRBJ1-1, with 10 bases fitting TRBD1. Germline V lookup: CDR1 SGHTS, CDR2 YDEGEE. The CDR3 consists of 14 residues. The V gene end was trimmed by 0 bases and the J gene end by 5 bases; junction bases not matched to a gene: 1. CDR3 bases: TGTGCCAGCAGCTTGGGGACAGGGGGAACTGAAGCTTTCTTT. Translated, it gives CASSLGTGGTEAFF. The variable domain in full, completed from reference TRBV5-8 and TRBJ1-1, reads EAGVTQSPTHLIKTRGQQATLRCSPISGHTSVYWYQQALGLGLQFLLWYDEGEERNRGNFPPRFSGRQFPNYSSELNVNALELEDSALYLCASSLGTGGTEAFFGQGTRLTVV.

The chain has TRBV6-5 and TRBJ2-3, with a weak D call TRBD2 (5 bases). The germline gives CDR1 MNHEY, CDR2 SVGAGI. CDR3 length: 13 residues. Trimming removed 2 bases at V and 6 bases at J, with 9 bases between. For the CDR3, the DNA is TGTGCCAGCAGTTACGGGGAGAGGGATACGCAGTATTTT. Residues: CASSYGERDTQYF.

The rearrangement uses TRBV9 and TRBJ2-1; maybe TRBD2 (6 bases). Germline CDR1 is SGDLS and CDR2 is YYNGEE. CDR3 length: 16 amino acids. V shed 7 bases and J shed 6 bases, with 23 bases lying between them. The DNA for the CDR3 is TGTGCCAGCGGAGGCCGGATGGAGCGGGCCTTCAATGAGCAGTTCTTC. Translated, it gives CASGGRMERAFNEQFF.

This clone appeared a single time. This chain uses TRBV2 with TRBJ1-2; TRBD1 is a possible D gene (6 bases). This CDR3 has 12 residues. Trimming removed 9 bases at V and 6 bases at J, with 14 bases between. Germline CDR1 reads SNHLY; CDR2 reads FYNNEI. In DNA form, the CDR3 reads TGTGCCAGTATTCAAGGGGGTCATGGCTACACCTTC. This codes for CASIQGGHGYTF.

V usage is TRBV7-9 and J usage is TRBJ2-4; possible D gene TRBD1, 5 bases. Germline lookup yields CDR1 SEHNR and CDR2 FQNEAQ (reference sequence). Trimming left V 5 bases short and J 3 bases short, with 17 bases between. The CDR3 is 16 residues long. The DNA of the CDR3 is TGTGCCAGCAGCCTCAGGGCTGGGCAAAACAAAAACATTCAGTACTTC. This codes for CASSLRAGQNKNIQYF.

The chain uses TRBV7-9 and TRBJ2-7, with D possibly matching TRBD1 (5 bases). The CDR3 is 15 amino acids. Deletions cut 4 bases from V and 1 base from J, with 14 bases between. Germline assignment: CDR1 SEHNR and CDR2 FQNEAQ (reference sequence). DNA of the CDR3: TGTGCCAGCAGCTCTGGGGCAGGAGCTTCCTACGAGCAGTACTTC. This sequence encodes CASSSGAGASYEQYF. The full variable domain, in which reference TRBV7-9 and TRBJ2-7 provide the parts outside the CDR3, is DTGVSQNPRHKITKRGQNVTFRCDPISEHNRLYWYRQTLGQGPEFLTYFQNEAQLEKSRLLSDRFSAERPKGSFSTLEIQRTEQGDSAMYLCASSSGAGASYEQYFGPGTRLTVT.